These 31 T cell receptor beta chains came from one sample sequenced in a study of beta chain features in type 1 diabetes. Study findings and constraints: Shorter TCRB CDR3s, moderately but significantly so, were found in Type 1 diabetes patients in all four CD4+ subsets.

These receptors have no identified antigens. Expressed TCRB transcripts were sequenced because the isolated RNA had all been reverse transcribed beforehand. Sequenced by immunoSEQ multiplex PCR; TCRdb stores in-frame clones only, minus some. The sample has more than 300,000 clones, 10% to 15% seen once. Sequencing was carried out using naive CD4+ T cells from blood. The receptors were gathered from a woman in her late teens or twenties with type 1 diabetes.

This clone was counted between two and nine times. The genes are TRBV29-1 and TRBJ1-2; perhaps TRBD1 as D (5 bases). The CDR3 is 16 residues long. The V end lost 3 bases, the J end lost 4 bases, and 21 bases lay between the germline ends. In germline, CDR1 is SQVTM, CDR2 ANQGSEA. The CDR3 sequence: CSVDLQERVGGYGYTF. CDR3 nucleotides: TGCAGCGTTGATTTACAGGAGCGAGTGGGAGGCTATGGCTACACCTTC.

This sequence joins TRBV9 and TRBJ1-3, with 7 bases aligning to TRBD1. Germline-derived CDR1 and CDR2 are SGDLS and YYNGEE. Germline trimming cut 8 bases from V and 2 bases from J; bases unmatched to any gene: 4. This CDR3 is 13 amino acids long. The CDR3 coding sequence is TGTGCCAGTAACAGGGGTACTGGAAACACCATATATTTT. It codes for CASNRGTGNTIYF.

This chain uses TRBV7-2 with TRBJ2-3; a possible D gene is TRBD2 (6 bases). CDR3 length equals 13 residues. From germline, CDR1 is SGHTA and CDR2 FQGNSA. Trimming shortened V by 4 bases and J by 1 base, and 6 bases separated the two germline ends. CDR3 DNA: TGTGCCAGCAGCTCGGGAGGCACAGATACGCAGTATTTT. This encodes CASSSGGTDTQYF.

This clone was recorded a few times. This chain links TRBV5-1 with TRBJ2-1; 15 nucleotides agree with TRBD2. Germline V lookup: CDR1 SGHRS, CDR2 YFSETQ. This CDR3 is 18 amino acids long. J gave up 7 bases and V 5 bases, and 13 bases lay outside the gene matches. CDR3 nucleotides: TGCGCCAGCAGTCCTAGCTTTGCCGGGACTAGCGGGAGGAATGAGCAGTTCTTC. This sequence encodes CASSPSFAGTSGRNEQFF.

This clone occurred a few times. The chain joins TRBV4-2 to TRBJ2-7; TRBD2 is a possible D gene (5 bases). This CDR3 spans 17 amino acids. V lost 3 bases and J 2 bases, leaving 20 bases between the germline ends. The germline CDR1 and CDR2 sequences are LGHNA and YNFKEQ. The CDR3 DNA follows: TGTGCCAGCAGCCAGCCCTCCTCCGAGGGAGTGGCCTACGAGCAGTACTTC. Protein: CASSQPSSEGVAYEQYF.

This clone turned up a few times. This sequence joins TRBV7-3 and TRBJ2-2, with D tentatively TRBD2 (6 bases). CDR1 and CDR2 (germline): SGHTA, FQGTGA. CDR3 length: 15 amino acids. Trimming pared 4 bases from V and 7 bases from J, leaving 16 bases between. Written as DNA, the CDR3 is TGTGCCAGCAGCTCCCTCGGCGGGATGGGCGGGGAGCTGTTTTTT. This gives the protein CASSSLGGMGGELFF.

Only a few counts were recorded for this clone. CDR3 residues: CASSPLGASYGYTF. The DNA of the CDR3 is TGTGCCAGCAGCCCTCTAGGGGCGAGCTATGGCTACACCTTC. The gene calls are TRBV6-6 and TRBJ1-2; tentatively, D is TRBD1 (5 bases). CDR1 is MNHNY and CDR2 is SVGAGI in the germline V gene (reference sequence). The length of the CDR3 is 14 residues. Trimming cost V 6 bases and J 4 bases, with 15 bases left between them.

This clone was detected a few times. The chain recombines TRBV7-2 with TRBJ2-3; 9 nucleotides match TRBD2. V lost 3 bases and J lost 1; bases outside the gene matches: 5. The CDR3 spans 16 residues. Looked up from germline, CDR1 is SGHTA and CDR2 is FQGNSA. The CDR3 nucleotides read TGTGCCAGCAGCTTTAGCGGGAGCCCAGGCACAGATACGCAGTATTTT. This sequence encodes CASSFSGSPGTDTQYF.

The chain recombines TRBV19 with TRBJ2-1, with D possibly matching TRBD2 (6 bases). V lost 5 bases, J lost 7 bases, and 18 bases lay in between. CDR3 size: 15 residues. CDR1 and CDR2 from the germline V gene are LNHDA and SQIVND (reference sequence). CDR3 loop: CASSPRVWTNNEQFF. In nucleotides, the CDR3 is TGTGCCAGTAGTCCCCGGGTCTGGACTAATAATGAGCAGTTCTTC. Supplemented by reference TRBV19 and TRBJ2-1, the full variable domain reads DGGITQSPKYLFRKEGQNVTLSCEQNLNHDAMYWYRQDPGQGLRLIYYSQIVNDFQKGDIAEGYSVSREKKESFPLTVTSAQKNPTAFYLCASSPRVWTNNEQFFGPGTRLTVL.

The sample holds a few counts of this clone. CDR3 protein: CASIRTPGTGELFF. In nucleotides, the CDR3 is TGTGCCAGCATTCGGACCCCAGGGACCGGGGAGCTGTTTTTT. This chain links TRBV2 with TRBJ2-2; possible D gene TRBD1, 5 bases. CDR3 length: 14 amino acids. CDR1 and CDR2 from the germline V gene are SNHLY and FYNNEI. V was clipped by 7 bases and J by 5 bases, with 14 bases between them.

V usage is TRBV4-3 and J usage is TRBJ2-3, with TRBD2 matching 10 bases. The V and J ends lost 6 bases and 7 bases, in that order; junction bases with no gene match: 4. The germline V gene has CDR1 LGHNA and CDR2 YSLEER. CDR3 size: 13 residues. This chain's CDR3 is CASSSGGLNTQYF. The CDR3 bases are TGCGCCAGCAGTAGCGGGGGGTTAAATACGCAGTATTTT.

This clone has a handful of counts. This chain uses TRBV5-1 with TRBJ1-1; D may be TRBD1 (6 bases). V lost 3 bases and J lost 4, with 13 bases in between. Germline-derived CDR1 and CDR2 are SGHRS and YFSETQ. CDR3 length: 14 residues. The CDR3 region has the DNA TGCGCCAGCAGCTGGACCAGGGGCTCCACTGAAGCTTTCTTT. It is translated as CASSWTRGSTEAFF. Looking up the rest from reference TRBV5-1 and TRBJ1-1 gives the full variable domain: KAGVTQTPRYLIKTRGQQVTLSCSPISGHRSVSWYQQTPGQGLQFLFEYFSETQRNKGNFPGRFSGRQFSNSRSEMNVSTLELGDSALYLCASSWTRGSTEAFFGQGTRLTVV.

The V gene is TRBV14, the J gene TRBJ1-6; 8 bases map to TRBD1. There are 13 residues in the CDR3. Unmatched junction bases numbered 3, after V lost 4 bases and J lost 10 bases. Germline V gene sequence: CDR1 SGHDN, CDR2 FVKESK. DNA of the CDR3: TGTGCCAGCAGCCTGACAGGGGCCTCACCCCTCCACTTT. Amino acid sequence: CASSLTGASPLHF.

Concerning this clone itself: Other nucleotide sequences from this sample produce the same CDR3. The V call is TRBV5-1, the J call TRBJ1-1; tentative D call: TRBD1 (6 bases). Trimming shortened V by 0 bases and J by 5 bases, and 11 bases separated the two germline ends. The CDR3 has 14 residues. From germline, CDR1 is SGHRS and CDR2 YFSETQ. CDR3 bases: TGCGCCAGCAGCTTGGACAGGGCAGGTACTGAAGCTTTCTTT. It is translated as CASSLDRAGTEAFF.

This clone was detected only a few times. The V gene is TRBV30, the J gene TRBJ2-3, with 9 bases that match TRBD2. Looked up from germline, CDR1 is GTSNPN and CDR2 is SVGIG (reference sequence). This CDR3 is 15 amino acids long. Trimming at V came to 4 bases and at J to 4 bases, leaving 9 bases not matched to a gene. The CDR3 sequence is CAWNLAGELADTQYF. The CDR3 DNA reads TGTGCCTGGAACTTAGCGGGAGAATTGGCAGATACGCAGTATTTT.

The J gene is TRBJ2-3, the V gene TRBV6-6; D gene ambiguous. The CDR3 is made up of 13 amino acids. Germline V lookup: CDR1 MNHNY, CDR2 SVGAGI (reference sequence). V gave up 5 bases and J gave up 1 base, with 7 bases separating them. The CDR3, as DNA: TGTGCCAGCAGTGCTGGAGGCACAGATACGCAGTATTTT. Protein: CASSAGGTDTQYF.

The V gene is TRBV4-2, the J gene TRBJ2-5, with D possibly TRBD1 on 6 matching bases. Germline V gene data show CDR1 as LGHNA and CDR2 as YNFKEQ. V lost 2 bases and J 1 base, leaving 17 bases between the germline ends. The CDR3 spans 17 residues. CDR3 sequence (DNA): TGTGCCAGCAGCCAACACAAATCCGGGACACGCCAAGAGACCCAGTACTTC. Translating it yields CASSQHKSGTRQETQYF.

The chain uses TRBV28 and TRBJ2-6; perhaps TRBD2 as D (6 bases). Germline-derived CDR1 and CDR2 are MDHEN and SYDVKM. V dropped 8 bases and J dropped 0 bases, with 8 bases sitting between them. The CDR3 covers 14 residues. The CDR3 region is CASDGSSGANVLTF. The CDR3 DNA is TGTGCCAGCGACGGGAGCTCTGGGGCCAACGTCCTGACTTTC.

This sequence joins TRBV5-8 and TRBJ2-2, with D possibly matching TRBD2 (6 bases). V was pared by 7 bases and J by 4 bases, with 14 bases between. This CDR3 has 14 amino acids. Germline lookup yields CDR1 SGHTS and CDR2 YDEGEE. The CDR3 loop is CASDRGLSTGELFF. The DNA of the CDR3 is TGTGCCAGCGATCGGGGACTGAGCACCGGGGAGCTGTTTTTT.

J is TRBJ2-5 and V is TRBV5-6, with no clear D. This CDR3 contains 13 residues. Trimming removed 4 bases at V and 2 bases at J, with 9 bases between. CDR1 SGHDT and CDR2 YYEEEE come from the germline V gene. CDR3 in DNA: TGTGCCAGCAGCCCAAGAGTACAAGAGACCCAGTACTTC. This codes for CASSPRVQETQYF. Full variable domain (remainder filled in from reference TRBV5-6 and TRBJ2-5): DAGVTQSPTHLIKTRGQQVTLRCSPKSGHDTVSWYQQALGQGPQFIFQYYEEEERQRGNFPDRFSGHQFPNYSSELNVNALLLGDSALYLCASSPRVQETQYFGPGTRLLVL.

This clone has just a few counts. The V and J genes are TRBV27 and TRBJ2-2, with D possibly matching TRBD1 (6 bases). The CDR3 has 14 residues. Germline V gene lookup returns CDR1 MNHEY and CDR2 SMNVEV (reference sequence). Trimming stripped 10 bases from V and 4 bases from J, with 16 bases between. CDR3: CATLDSKGTGELFF. DNA for the CDR3: TGTGCCACGTTGGACAGCAAGGGCACCGGGGAGCTGTTTTTT.

A few counts support this clone. V gene TRBV7-2 combines with J gene TRBJ2-3; D remains unclear. Germline-derived CDR1 and CDR2 are SGHTA and FQGNSA. The CDR3 extends over 12 amino acids. Trimming took 4 bases from V and 1 from J, leaving 3 bases between them. The DNA for the CDR3 is TGTGCCAGCAGCTCCGGCACAGATACGCAGTATTTT. This gives the protein CASSSGTDTQYF.

This clone was detected a few times. V gene TRBV5-1 combines with J gene TRBJ2-5; the D gene is possibly TRBD2 (6 bases). CDR1 and CDR2 (germline): SGHRS, YFSETQ. The CDR3 totals 18 residues. V gave up 4 bases and J gave up 5 bases, with 27 bases separating them. CDR3 residues: CASSPYDGRVGMGETQYF. CDR3 nucleotides: TGCGCCAGCAGCCCATACGACGGGAGAGTGGGTATGGGGGAGACCCAGTACTTC.

This clone was detected a few times. This chain joins TRBV2 and TRBJ2-5; tentatively, D is TRBD1 (6 bases). CDR1 is SNHLY, CDR2 FYNNEI, per germline. The CDR3 consists of 14 residues. Trimming pared 4 bases from V and 1 base from J, leaving 10 bases between. The CDR3, as DNA: TGTGCCAGCAGTGCGGGACACCCCCAAGAGACCCAGTACTTC. Its translation is CASSAGHPQETQYF.

V is TRBV5-4 and J is TRBJ2-7; maybe TRBD1 (5 bases). The CDR3 extends over 14 amino acids. Germline loops: CDR1 SGHNT, CDR2 YYREEE (reference sequence). V lost 0 bases to trimming and J lost 4 bases, with 11 bases between them. The CDR3 loop is CASSLAAGPYEQYF. The CDR3 region has the DNA TGTGCCAGCAGCTTGGCCGCAGGGCCGTACGAGCAGTACTTC. Full variable domain (remainder filled in from reference TRBV5-4 and TRBJ2-7): ETGVTQSPTHLIKTRGQQVTLRCSSQSGHNTVSWYQQALGQGPQFIFQYYREEENGRGNFPPRFSGLQFPNYSSELNVNALELDDSALYLCASSLAAGPYEQYFGPGTRLTVT.

This clone has a handful of counts. The J gene is TRBJ2-3, the V gene TRBV7-2; TRBD2 agrees at 11 bases. V was pared by 1 base and J by 1 base, with 1 base of the junction left unmatched. This CDR3 has 16 residues. The germline V gene has CDR1 SGHTA and CDR2 FQGNSA. The CDR3 loop reads CASSLVSGRGTDTQYF. CDR3 coding DNA: TGTGCCAGCAGCTTAGTTAGCGGGAGGGGCACAGATACGCAGTATTTT.

The CDR3: CSAMQGNEQFF. CDR3 in DNA: TGCAGTGCTATGCAGGGCAATGAGCAGTTCTTC. This chain connects TRBV20-1 to TRBJ2-1; possibly TRBD1 for D (5 bases). The CDR3 has 11 residues. CDR1 DFQATT and CDR2 SNEGSKA come from the germline V gene (reference sequence). The V and J ends lost 4 bases and 6 bases respectively, with 7 bases between them.

This clone showed up just a few times. This chain uses TRBV29-1 with TRBJ2-7, with 8 bases aligning to TRBD1. CDR3 length: 13 amino acids. The ends lost 3 bases at V and 4 bases at J; junction bases unmatched: 5. Germline CDR1 is SQVTM and CDR2 is ANQGSEA. The CDR3 region is CSVDRTGTYEQYF. The CDR3 DNA reads TGCAGCGTTGACCGGACAGGGACGTACGAGCAGTACTTC.

The chain employs TRBV5-1 and TRBJ2-7, with D tentatively TRBD1 (6 bases). The V end lost 3 bases, the J end lost 3 bases, and 7 bases lay between the germline ends. Germline CDR1 SGHRS, CDR2 YFSETQ. The CDR3 is 12 residues long. The CDR3 nucleotides read TGCGCCAGCAGCTCAGGGGTCTACGAGCAGTACTTC. This encodes CASSSGVYEQYF.

This clone appeared a few times. The CDR3 DNA reads as TGTGCCAGCAGTTTGCGCGGGAGCACAGATACGCAGTATTTT. It is translated as CASSLRGSTDTQYF. The chain has TRBV27 and TRBJ2-3; D possibly corresponds to TRBD2 (5 bases). Germline CDR1 is MNHEY and CDR2 is SMNVEV (reference sequence). Trimming stripped 3 bases from V and 0 bases from J, with 7 bases between. The CDR3 runs to 14 residues.

The rearrangement links TRBV29-1 to TRBJ1-1; no definite D call. The CDR3 covers 14 residues. With 7 bases removed from V and 3 bases from J, the gap between germline ends came to 18 bases. Germline V gene sequence: CDR1 SQVTM, CDR2 ANQGSEA. The CDR3 sequence is CSGSSRLRDTEAFF. The CDR3 DNA is TGCAGCGGATCCTCGCGGTTGAGGGACACTGAAGCTTTCTTT.